The 8 T cell receptor beta chains below come from one sample, sequenced in a study of T cells in Graves' hyperthyroidism and ophthalmopathy. Amplification of TCR beta CDR3 regions was performed using RNA transcripts as template. HTBI primers were used for first-round RT-PCR of the TCR CDR3. From the multiplex PCR reads, TCRdb called clonotypes with MiXCR, one entry per CDR3 protein. The table includes about 290,000 distinct CDR3 sequences, roughly an eighth detected once. Material: blood. These receptors were collected from a woman in her forties with Graves' hyperthyroidism.

The V call is TRBV11-2, the J call TRBJ2-3; possible D gene TRBD1, 6 bases. CDR1 SGHAT and CDR2 FQNNGV come from the germline V gene. The CDR3 covers 17 residues. V was clipped by 1 base and J by 3 bases, with 17 bases between them. The CDR3 DNA sequence: TGTGCCAGCAGCTTAGGCTCCTTGACAGGAGCTACAGATACGCAGTATTTT. Amino acids: CASSLGSLTGATDTQYF.

This clonotype was recorded a few times. The V and J genes are TRBV20-1 and TRBJ1-5; tentatively, D is TRBD1 (6 bases). The V gene's germline CDR1 is DFQATT and CDR2 SNEGSKA (reference sequence). This CDR3 is built from 14 residues. Trimming shortened V by 5 bases and J by 1 base, and 12 bases separated the two germline ends. CDR3 protein: CSAHSGASNQPQHF. The CDR3 bases are TGCAGTGCTCATTCGGGGGCGAGCAATCAGCCCCAGCATTTT.

This clonotype was observed at least ten times. The CDR3 protein is CASSLPTSGSEQYF. CDR3 DNA sequence: TGTGCCAGCAGCTTACCGACTAGCGGGAGCGAGCAGTACTTC. The chain links TRBV7-9 to TRBJ2-7, with TRBD2 matching 12 bases. CDR1 and CDR2 from the germline V gene are SEHNR and FQNEAQ (reference sequence). The V segment lost 2 bases and the J segment 6 bases; nucleotides outside the gene matches: 2. The length of the CDR3 is 14 residues. The whole variable domain, remainder taken from reference TRBV7-9 and TRBJ2-7, is DTGVSQNPRHKITKRGQNVTFRCDPISEHNRLYWYRQTLGQGPEFLTYFQNEAQLEKSRLLSDRFSAERPKGSFSTLEIQRTEQGDSAMYLCASSLPTSGSEQYFGPGTRLTVT.

This clonotype was detected ten times or more. The chain links TRBV3-1 to TRBJ2-7, with D perhaps matching TRBD1 (6 bases). The ends were cut back, 0 bases at V and 2 bases at J, with 11 bases in the middle. Germline CDR1 and CDR2: LGHDT and YNNKEL (reference sequence). This CDR3 is built from 15 residues. The CDR3 nucleotides are TGTGCCAGCAGCCAAGAGAGTCAGGGGACCTACGAGCAGTACTTC. This sequence encodes CASSQESQGTYEQYF.

This clonotype was picked up a small number of times. The rearrangement joins TRBV19 to TRBJ1-5; D is undetermined. The CDR3 loop spans 14 amino acids. In germline, CDR1 is LNHDA, CDR2 SQIVND (reference sequence). Deletions cut 7 bases from V and 3 bases from J, with 13 bases between. CDR3 DNA sequence: TGTGCCAGTAAGGGTTTGGAACTCAATCAGCCCCAGCATTTT. Translating gives CASKGLELNQPQHF.

This clonotype was picked up many times. The chain links TRBV6-1 to TRBJ2-7, with 10 nucleotides matching TRBD2. CDR3 length: 15 amino acids. The germline V gene encodes CDR1 MNHNS and CDR2 SASEGT. The V gene end was trimmed by 7 bases and the J gene end by 7 bases; junction bases not matched to a gene: 13. CDR3 sequence: CASTTSSGSPIEQYF. CDR3 coding DNA: TGTGCCAGCACCACTTCTAGCGGGAGCCCCATTGAGCAGTACTTC.

This clonotype has ten or more counts. This rearrangement joins TRBV11-2 to TRBJ2-3; 7 nucleotides line up with TRBD2. V lost 5 bases to trimming and J lost 9 bases; unmatched junction nucleotides: 2. Germline CDR1 and CDR2: SGHAT and FQNNGV. The CDR3 is made up of 11 amino acids. CDR3 residues: CASSLSGTQYF. The CDR3 DNA follows: TGTGCCAGCAGCCTTAGCGGGACGCAGTATTTT. The whole variable domain, filled in from reference TRBV11-2 and TRBJ2-3, reads EAGVAQSPRYKIIEKRQSVAFWCNPISGHATLYWYQQILGQGPKLLIQFQNNGVVDDSQLPKDRFSAERLKGVDSTLKIQPAKLEDSAVYLCASSLSGTQYFGPGTRLTVL.

Ten or more counts support this clonotype. The rearrangement links TRBV6-1 to TRBJ2-2; maybe TRBD1 (5 bases). CDR1 and CDR2 (germline): MNHNS, SASEGT. The CDR3 contains 13 residues. The ends were cut back, 6 bases at V and 5 bases at J, with 10 bases in the middle. The CDR3 loop reads CASRASGTGELFF. The CDR3 bases are TGTGCCAGCAGGGCCTCAGGGACCGGGGAGCTGTTTTTT.